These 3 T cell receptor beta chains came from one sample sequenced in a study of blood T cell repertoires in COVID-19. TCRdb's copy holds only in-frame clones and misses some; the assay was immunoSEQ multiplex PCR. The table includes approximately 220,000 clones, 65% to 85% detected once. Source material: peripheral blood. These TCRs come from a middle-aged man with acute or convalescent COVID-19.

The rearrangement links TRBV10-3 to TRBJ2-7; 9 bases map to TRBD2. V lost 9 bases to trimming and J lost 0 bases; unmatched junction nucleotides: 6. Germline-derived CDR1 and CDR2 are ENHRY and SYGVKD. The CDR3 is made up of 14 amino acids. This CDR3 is CAIRREGSSYEQYF. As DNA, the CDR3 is TGTGCCATTAGGCGGGAGGGAAGCTCCTACGAGCAGTACTTC.

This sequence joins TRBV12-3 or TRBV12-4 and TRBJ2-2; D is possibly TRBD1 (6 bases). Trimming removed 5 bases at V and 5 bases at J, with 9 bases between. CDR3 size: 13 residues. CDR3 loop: CASSPGQTGELFF. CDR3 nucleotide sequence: TGTGCCAGCAGTCCCGGACAGACCGGGGAGCTGTTTTTT.

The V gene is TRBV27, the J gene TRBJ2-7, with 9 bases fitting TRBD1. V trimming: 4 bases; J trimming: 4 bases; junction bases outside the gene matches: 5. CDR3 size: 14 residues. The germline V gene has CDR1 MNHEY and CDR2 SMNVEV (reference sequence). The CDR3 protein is CASSSPDRGYEQYF. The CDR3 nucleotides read TGTGCCAGCAGTTCGCCGGACAGGGGATACGAGCAGTACTTC.